This TCR beta chain appears in the sequencing data of a study of CD8+ T cells in alopecia areata. Extracted RNA was reverse transcribed, and the resulting cDNA served as sequencing template. Method: immunoSEQ multiplex PCR; TCRdb's copy keeps in-frame clones and lacks some. The data show about 140,000 clones, around four fifths seen once. Germline lookup yields CDR1 ENHRY and CDR2 SYGVKD. Unmatched junction bases numbered 5, after V lost 3 bases and J lost 0 bases. The length of the CDR3 is 15 residues. Concerning this clone: Its specificity is not known.

The treatment denotes: oral pan-JAK inhibitor, 5-10 mg twice daily. Both peripheral blood and punch biopsies of lesional scalp skin were obtained from patients who had alopecia areata. Study results and caveats: Whereas mice showed it more clearly, TCR sharing across patients was murkier, possibly because of HLA. It was observed that many expanded lesional clones persisted in scalp and blood during tofacitinib. Lesional tissue from the scalp (especially in alopecia totalis/universalis) showed higher clonality than normal scalp.

The specimen was CD8+ T cells sorted from blood, collected at week 4, from a patient treated with tofacitinib. This clonotype was sampled from a human donor with alopecia areata. The rearrangement links TRBV10-3 to TRBJ2-7, with TRBD1 identical over 7 bases. CDR3 in amino acids: CAISDSGQLSYEQYF. DNA of the CDR3: TGTGCCATCAGTGACTCGGGACAGCTCTCCTACGAGCAGTACTTC.